Listed below are T cell receptor beta chains from one sample, sequenced in a study of shared clonotypes between healthy human individuals. The data were produced by immunoSEQ multiplex PCR, yet TCRdb's version contains in-frame clones alone and is incomplete. The top ten clones hold around 0.38% of a sample with approximately 1.5 million clones, approximately 98.5% of them seen once. Sequencing used naive CD4+ T cells sorted from blood. The receptor source for this set is a man aged 25 to 40 in good health. Each CDR3 is given with its conserved first and last residue. The D gene is left open where the match is weak. Where a row states a size, it is once, few, many or the class of an expanded clone; other rows omit it.

TRBJ2-1	TRBV2	TRBD2	once	TGTGCCAGCAGGGTGCCTAGCGGCAATATCCCAGGAGGAGGCGTAGCGGTCTTC	CASRVPSGNIPGGGVAVF
TRBJ2-1	TRBV9	TRBD2	-	TGTGCCAGCAGCCGCGGGGGAGCAGGTAATTTCAACAATGAGCAGTTCTTC	CASSRGGAGNFNNEQFF
TRBJ2-7	TRBV20-1	-	-	TGCAGTGCTAGGACCGTTCGCGAGCAGTACTTC	CSARTVREQYF
TRBJ1-2	TRBV29-1	-	once	TGCAGCGCCGAACCAGGCGAGGGAGGTGGCTACACCTTC	CSAEPGEGGGYTF
TRBJ2-3	TRBV27	TRBD2	-	TGTGCCAGCAGTTTGCTAGCGGGCCCCGGGCGAGATACGCAGTATTTT	CASSLLAGPGRDTQYF
TRBJ2-3	TRBV19	TRBD2	-	TGTGCCAGTTGCCCTAGCGGGAGTCGCACAGATACGCAGTATTTT	CASCPSGSRTDTQYF
TRBJ2-7	TRBV7-2	-	-	TGTGCCAGCAGTAACAGAGGGGCCCACGAGCAGTACTTC	CASSNRGAHEQYF
TRBJ2-7	TRBV11-2	TRBD2	-	TGTGCCAGCAGCTTAGTTCGGACGGGGGGGGCCTACGAGCAGTACTTC	CASSLVRTGGAYEQYF
TRBJ2-1	TRBV2	-	-	TGTGCCAGCAGTGAAGTGAGGGTCCATGAGCAGTTCTTC	CASSEVRVHEQFF
TRBJ1-1	TRBV25-1	-	-	TGTGCCAGCAGTTATCGAACTGAAGCTTTCTTT	CASSYRTEAFF
TRBJ2-1	TRBV5-1	TRBD2	-	TGCGCCAGCAGCGCGTCCGGGACTAGCGGGAGGGGTACATACAATGAGCAGTTCTTC	CASSASGTSGRGTYNEQFF
TRBJ1-5	TRBV13	-	-	TGTGCCAGCAGCTTAACCCCTTTGGGAAGGGGTAATCAGCCCCAGCATTTT	CASSLTPLGRGNQPQHF
TRBJ1-1	TRBV4-3	-	-	TGCGCCAGCAGCCGACGGGCCCTTCCGGATGAAGCTTTCTTT	CASSRRALPDEAFF
TRBJ2-3	TRBV5-1	TRBD1	-	TGCGCCAGCAGCCGGGGACAGGGGGCAGCAGATACGCAGTATTTT	CASSRGQGAADTQYF
TRBJ2-7	TRBV9	TRBD2	-	TGTGCCAGCAGCGTAGCTAATAAGGCTAGCGGGACTGGAAATTCCTACGAGCAGTACTTC	CASSVANKASGTGNSYEQYF
TRBJ2-1	TRBV5-1	TRBD2	-	TGCGCCAGCAGCCGACAATCAGCGGGAGACAATGAGCAGTTCTTC	CASSRQSAGDNEQFF
TRBJ2-5	TRBV27	-	-	TGTGCCAGCAGTTGGGCCAGCGGAGAGACCCAGTACTTC	CASSWASGETQYF
TRBJ1-1	TRBV5-5	TRBD1	-	TGTGCCAGCAGCTATCGGACAGGGGTGGGCACTGAAGCTTTCTTT	CASSYRTGVGTEAFF
TRBJ2-7	TRBV7-8	-	-	TGTGCCAGCAGCCCCACCGGGTCCGCCTACGAGCAGTACTTC	CASSPTGSAYEQYF
TRBJ2-1	TRBV5-1	TRBD2	-	TGCGCCAGCAGCTTGGAGGCTAGCGGGAACTACAATGAGCAGTTCTTC	CASSLEASGNYNEQFF
TRBJ2-7	TRBV7-8	-	-	TGTGCCAGCAGCAACCGCCCCCCCGTCGACGTGGGGGAGCAGTACTTC	CASSNRPPVDVGEQYF
TRBJ2-3	TRBV27	-	once	TGTGCCAGCAGTCCCCTGACTAAAAGCACAGATACGCAGTATTTT	CASSPLTKSTDTQYF
TRBJ2-7	TRBV27	TRBD2	-	TGTGCCAGCAGTATCCAATTAGCGGGAGGGCCGCACGAGCAGTACTTC	CASSIQLAGGPHEQYF
TRBJ2-3	TRBV5-4	-	-	TGTGCCAGCAGCTTACCTTCTGAGACGTTCGGAGATACGCAGTATTTT	CASSLPSETFGDTQYF
TRBJ1-4	TRBV7-2	-	-	TGTGCCAGCAGCTTCAGCATAACTAATGAAAAACTGTTTTTT	CASSFSITNEKLFF
TRBJ1-1	TRBV27	-	-	TGTGCCAGCAGTTTAACGTCACCCGGACTATGGAACACTGAAGCTTTCTTT	CASSLTSPGLWNTEAFF
TRBJ2-7	TRBV29-1	-	-	TGCAGCTATACCTTAGGGCGCGAGCAGTACTTC	CSYTLGREQYF
TRBJ1-5	TRBV28	-	-	TGTGCCAGCAGTTTATGGAACAGGATCCTTAATCAGCCCCAGCATTTT	CASSLWNRILNQPQHF
TRBJ2-5	TRBV5-6	TRBD1	-	TGTGCCAGCATCCCAACCGGGACAGGCATGGAGACCCAGTACTTC	CASIPTGTGMETQYF
TRBJ2-1	TRBV7-8	TRBD2	-	TGTGCCAGCAGCGTCCTAGCGGGAGGGCGGGATGAGCAGTTCTTC	CASSVLAGGRDEQFF
TRBJ2-3	TRBV7-9	-	-	TGTGCCAGCAGCTTAGTAGGTCGGGACGGTGGTAAAGATACGCAGTATTTT	CASSLVGRDGGKDTQYF
TRBJ1-1	TRBV19	-	-	TGTGCCAGTAGTATTCAGGCAGTTATGAAGAACACTGAAGCTTTCTTT	CASSIQAVMKNTEAFF
TRBJ2-2	TRBV2	TRBD2	-	TGTGCCAGCACGATAGCGGGATTACCGAGCGCCGGGGAGCTGTTTTTT	CASTIAGLPSAGELFF
TRBJ2-7	TRBV6-5	TRBD1	-	TGTGCCAGCAGTCTCACAGGGGGCGCCTACGAGCAGTACTTC	CASSLTGGAYEQYF
TRBJ2-3	TRBV15	-	-	TGTGCCACCAGCAGATGGGACGGAGCCGCAGATACGCAGTATTTT	CATSRWDGAADTQYF